The entry below gives a single TCR beta chain sequence along with its context. The sample originates from a study of control samples from healthy donors and cancer patients. V gave up 4 bases and J gave up 2 bases; unmatched junction bases: 5. CDR3 length: 16 residues. CDR1 MGHDK and CDR2 SYGVNS come from the germline V gene. The table came from immunoSEQ multiplex PCR; TCRdb's copy has only in-frame clones and leaves some out. The sample has about 85,000 clones, around 90% seen once; the top ten hold 7.5% to 9%. The origin of this receptor is a woman aged 60-70 years in good health. Sequenced material: blood. The chain joins TRBV25-1 to TRBJ2-3, with 11 positions matching TRBD2. The CDR3 region is CASSARGLAVTDTQYF. The DNA for the CDR3 is TGTGCCAGCAGTGCCCGGGGACTAGCGGTCACAGATACGCAGTATTTT.